These 20 T cell receptor beta chains originate from one sample sequenced in a study of T cell repertoires in cytomegalovirus infection. The antigens these receptors bind are not known. TCRdb reanalysed the reads using MiXCR and keeps one entry per CDR3 protein. The sample consists of about 700,000 distinct CDR3 sequences, roughly a third of them appearing once. This specimen was cultured PBMCs, taken from culture after CMV antigen stimulation. The receptor source for this set is a human donor in good health (CMV status not recorded). Some clones in this sample may be carry-over from other donors' samples.

Only a few counts were recorded for this clonotype. The chain combines TRBV7-9 with TRBJ2-5; D might be TRBD1 (6 bases). Germline CDR1 is SEHNR and CDR2 is FQNEAQ (reference sequence). This CDR3 is built from 13 residues. Trimming left V 8 bases short and J 5 bases short, with 15 bases between. In DNA form, the CDR3 reads TGTGCCAGCGCCACAGGGTCGCTGGAGACCCAGTACTTC. Its protein product is CASATGSLETQYF.

This clonotype has more than one count but fewer than ten. J is TRBJ1-1 and V is TRBV11-2; D perhaps matches TRBD1 (6 bases). V was pared by 3 bases and J by 3 bases, with 17 bases between. The V gene's germline CDR1 is SGHAT and CDR2 FQNNGV. The CDR3 is 16 residues long. The CDR3 loop is CASSLGGSRFHTEAFF. As DNA, the CDR3 is TGTGCCAGCAGCTTGGGGGGCTCGCGTTTCCACACTGAAGCTTTCTTT.

The rearrangement joins TRBV20-1 to TRBJ2-1; D is possibly TRBD2 (5 bases). Deletions cut 6 bases from V and 4 bases from J, with 22 bases between. This CDR3 region has 16 residues. CDR1 is DFQATT and CDR2 is SNEGSKA in the germline V gene (reference sequence). CDR3 sequence (DNA): TGCAGTGCCGTGTCCGAGAGGGTGGACCTTTACAATGAGCAGTTCTTC. Translation: CSAVSERVDLYNEQFF.

The V gene is TRBV6-4, the J gene TRBJ1-1, with D possibly being TRBD1 (5 bases). Germline CDR1 reads MRHNA; CDR2 reads SNTAGT. This CDR3 spans 21 amino acids. The V gene lost 5 bases and the J gene lost 4 bases, with 35 bases spanning the gap. CDR3 DNA sequence: TGTGCCAGCAGTTCTTCCAGGATCGGGACCCTTTCGCGGGGGTTTAGCACTGAAGCTTTCTTT. Translating it yields CASSSSRIGTLSRGFSTEAFF.

This chain uses TRBV12-3 or TRBV12-4 with TRBJ2-3; weak D call: TRBD1 (5 bases). The CDR3 has 19 amino acids. Trimming left V 3 bases short and J 2 bases short, with 24 bases between. CDR3 coding DNA: TGTGCCAGCAGTTTCCATCCCAAAACCTCGACAGCCCCCACAGATACGCAGTATTTT. This codes for CASSFHPKTSTAPTDTQYF.

This clonotype appeared many times. The chain employs TRBV7-2 and TRBJ1-2; D call uncertain. The CDR3 contains 14 residues. The V end lost 1 base, the J end lost 3 bases, and 9 bases lay between the germline ends. CDR1 and CDR2 (germline): SGHTA, FQGNSA. The CDR3, as DNA: TGTGCCAGCAGCTTAGTTCGGACGCACTATGGCTACACCTTC. Translating it yields CASSLVRTHYGYTF.

The rearrangement links TRBV24-1 to TRBJ2-1; D ambiguous. CDR1 and CDR2 from the germline V gene are KGHDR and SFDVKD. With 3 bases removed from V and 5 bases from J, the gap between germline ends came to 16 bases. There are 16 residues in the CDR3. The CDR3 loop reads CATSDGSRSGHNEQFF. The CDR3 DNA reads as TGTGCCACCAGTGATGGGTCCCGAAGTGGGCACAATGAGCAGTTCTTC.

This clonotype showed up just a few times. This chain connects TRBV7-4 to TRBJ1-5, with a weak D call TRBD1 (5 bases). CDR1 and CDR2 (germline): SGHVT, SQSDAQ. This CDR3 is built from 15 residues. V lost 1 base and J 7 bases, leaving 14 bases between the germline ends. The CDR3 here is CASSLGGTGRQPQHF. CDR3 bases: TGTGCCAGCAGCTTAGGTGGAACAGGTCGGCAGCCCCAGCATTTT. Full variable domain (remainder filled in from reference TRBV7-4 and TRBJ1-5): GAGVSQSPRYKVAKRGRDVALRCDSISGHVTLYWYRQTLGQGSEVLTYSQSDAQRDKSGRPSGRFSAERPERSVSTLKIQRTEQGDSAVYLCASSLGGTGRQPQHFGDGTRLSIL.

This clonotype was counted between two and nine times. The V and J genes are TRBV2 and TRBJ2-5; TRBD1 agrees at 8 bases. CDR1 SNHLY and CDR2 FYNNEI come from the germline V gene. This CDR3 region has 14 residues. V trimming: 4 bases; J trimming: 4 bases; junction bases outside the gene matches: 5. The CDR3 spells CASSASTGGETQYF. Here the CDR3 DNA reads TGTGCCAGCAGTGCCTCAACAGGGGGAGAGACCCAGTACTTC.

The V call is TRBV20-1, the J call TRBJ1-1; 8 positions agree with TRBD1. The CDR3 is 14 residues long. With 5 bases clipped from V and 1 base from J, the junction kept 6 bases outside the gene matches. Germline CDR1 is DFQATT and CDR2 is SNEGSKA (reference sequence). In nucleotides, the CDR3 is TGCAGTGCTGCCCAGGGGGCGGGGAACACTGAAGCTTTCTTT. The encoded protein is CSAAQGAGNTEAFF.

Many counts were recorded for this clonotype. The chain has TRBV7-2 and TRBJ1-4; D gene uncertain. V lost 0 bases and J lost 8, with 7 bases in between. This CDR3 region has 13 residues. Germline V gives CDR1 SGHTA, CDR2 FQGNSA. In DNA, the CDR3 is TGTGCCAGCAGCTTAGCGGGGTCAGAAAAACTGTTTTTT. As protein: CASSLAGSEKLFF.

The gene calls are TRBV7-9 and TRBJ1-3; the D is unclear. The V gene lost 3 bases and the J gene lost 0 bases, with 12 bases spanning the gap. Germline loops: CDR1 SEHNR, CDR2 FQNEAQ (reference sequence). This CDR3 region has 16 residues. The CDR3 nucleotides are TGTGCCAGCAGCTTTGGAGGACTGCTCTCTGGAAACACCATATATTTT. Translated, it gives CASSFGGLLSGNTIYF.

This clonotype was seen at least ten times. The chain employs TRBV7-2 and TRBJ1-2; TRBD1 is a possible D gene (5 bases). This CDR3 contains 15 residues. In germline, CDR1 is SGHTA, CDR2 FQGNSA. Trimming left V 1 base short and J 5 bases short, with 14 bases between. CDR3 amino acids: CASSLGGGGGYGYTF. The CDR3 DNA reads TGTGCCAGCAGCTTAGGCGGCGGGGGGGGGTATGGCTACACCTTC.

This clonotype has just a few counts. V and J are TRBV4-2 and TRBJ1-5; TRBD1 is a possible D gene (6 bases). Trimming stripped 5 bases from V and 4 bases from J, with 15 bases between. Germline CDR1 is LGHNA and CDR2 is YNFKEQ. The CDR3 is 15 residues long. The CDR3 DNA is TGTGCCAGCAGCGAACTAAGGACAGATAATCAGCCCCAGCATTTT. It translates to CASSELRTDNQPQHF.

This clonotype was found a few times. CDR3 in DNA: TGTGCCAGCAGCTTAGATATGGCCAGGCAACACGAGCAGTACTTC. It yields the protein CASSLDMARQHEQYF. The genes are TRBV7-9 and TRBJ2-7; D remains unclear. The CDR3 sequence is 15 residues long. Germline CDR1 reads SEHNR; CDR2 reads FQNEAQ (reference sequence). V lost 1 base to trimming and J lost 5 bases, with 15 bases between them.

This clonotype was counted a few times. The chain has TRBV10-3 and TRBJ2-7, with D perhaps assigned TRBD1 or TRBD2 (5 bases each). Deletions cut 5 bases from V and 0 bases from J, with 17 bases between. Germline V gene lookup returns CDR1 ENHRY and CDR2 SYGVKD. The CDR3 is 16 amino acids. The CDR3 nucleotides read TGTGCCATCAGTTGGGACGTAGGATTCAGCTCCTACGAGCAGTACTTC. As protein: CAISWDVGFSSYEQYF.

The chain links TRBV7-6 to TRBJ2-7, with D perhaps TRBD2 (5 bases). The CDR3 sequence is 15 residues long. V gave up 2 bases and J gave up 3 bases, with 14 bases separating them. CDR1 and CDR2 (germline): SGHVS, FNYEAQ. CDR3 bases: TGTGCCAGCAGCTTATCAGAGGGCAACTTCTACGAGCAGTACTTC. Translating gives CASSLSEGNFYEQYF.

The gene calls are TRBV6-2 or TRBV6-3 and TRBJ2-1; 11 positions agree with TRBD2. CDR3 length: 15 amino acids. Germline-derived CDR1 and CDR2 are MNHEY and SVGEGT. J gave up 6 bases and V 4 bases, and 5 bases lay outside the gene matches. The CDR3 nucleotides are TGTGCCAGCAGTTCTACTAGCGGGAGAGTCAATGAGCAGTTCTTC. Translation: CASSSTSGRVNEQFF.

The CDR3 bases are TGTGCCTCAAACCTCCGGACTAGCGGGGGGGCCGGGCTGTTTTTT. It specifies CASNLRTSGGAGLFF. V and J are TRBV19 and TRBJ2-2; 15 bases fit TRBD2. The germline CDR1 and CDR2 sequences are LNHDA and SQIVND (reference sequence). This CDR3 spans 15 amino acids. V lost 11 bases and J lost 13; bases outside the gene matches: 14.

This clonotype has at least ten counts. The gene calls are TRBV4-2 and TRBJ2-1; 8 nucleotides match TRBD1. The CDR3 sequence is 12 residues long. The germline V gene encodes CDR1 LGHNA and CDR2 YNFKEQ. V lost 4 bases and J lost 9; bases outside the gene matches: 2. CDR3 loop: CASSLDRGEQFF. CDR3 coding DNA: TGTGCCAGCAGCCTCGACAGGGGTGAGCAGTTCTTC.